The present TCR beta chain was sequenced within a study of glioma-infiltrating T cells. Study summary: WHO grade II oligodendrogliomas or astrocytomas, plus non-recurrent WHO grade IV glioblastomas, were sampled. Presurgical dexamethasone in glioma patients lasted six or fewer days. Sequencing aimed for about 4.5- to 11-fold coverage of about 940,000 peripheral T cells. Study-level findings and limits: Tissue and blood shared very few CDR3 sequences.

V lost 4 bases to trimming and J lost 8 bases, with 9 bases between them. CDR3 length equals 11 residues. From germline, CDR1 is MDHEN and CDR2 SYDVKM. TCR alpha and beta CDR3 regions were amplified from RNA using iRepertoire nested multiplex PCR. Each CDR3 protein gets one entry after TCRdb re-called the multiplex PCR reads with MiXCR. In the table there are 300,000 to 450,000 distinct CDR3 sequences, 41% of which are singletons. About this clonotype: Its antigen is as yet unknown.

Sequencing was done on a sample of glioma tissue, nonneoplastic brain tissue, or PBMCs (not recorded which). V and J are TRBV28 and TRBJ2-7; D remains unclear. The receptor was isolated from a human donor with low-grade glioma or glioblastoma, undergoing nonglioma brain surgery, or in good health (not recorded which). The CDR3 DNA sequence: TGTGCCAGCAGTTCGATGTTAAAGCAGTACTTC. Encoded protein: CASSSMLKQYF.